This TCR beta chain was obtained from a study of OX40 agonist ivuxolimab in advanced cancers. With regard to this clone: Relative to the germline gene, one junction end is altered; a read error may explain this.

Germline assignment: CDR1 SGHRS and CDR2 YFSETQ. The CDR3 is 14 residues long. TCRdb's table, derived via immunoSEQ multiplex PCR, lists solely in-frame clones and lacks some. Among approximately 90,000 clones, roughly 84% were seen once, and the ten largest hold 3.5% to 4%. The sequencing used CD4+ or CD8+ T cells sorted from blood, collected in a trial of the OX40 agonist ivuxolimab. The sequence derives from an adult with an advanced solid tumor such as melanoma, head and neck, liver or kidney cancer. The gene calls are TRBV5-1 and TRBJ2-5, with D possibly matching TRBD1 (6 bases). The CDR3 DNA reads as TGCGCCAGCAGGTTGGGGGCCGGCCAAGAGACCCAGTACTTC. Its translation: CASRLGAGQETQYF.